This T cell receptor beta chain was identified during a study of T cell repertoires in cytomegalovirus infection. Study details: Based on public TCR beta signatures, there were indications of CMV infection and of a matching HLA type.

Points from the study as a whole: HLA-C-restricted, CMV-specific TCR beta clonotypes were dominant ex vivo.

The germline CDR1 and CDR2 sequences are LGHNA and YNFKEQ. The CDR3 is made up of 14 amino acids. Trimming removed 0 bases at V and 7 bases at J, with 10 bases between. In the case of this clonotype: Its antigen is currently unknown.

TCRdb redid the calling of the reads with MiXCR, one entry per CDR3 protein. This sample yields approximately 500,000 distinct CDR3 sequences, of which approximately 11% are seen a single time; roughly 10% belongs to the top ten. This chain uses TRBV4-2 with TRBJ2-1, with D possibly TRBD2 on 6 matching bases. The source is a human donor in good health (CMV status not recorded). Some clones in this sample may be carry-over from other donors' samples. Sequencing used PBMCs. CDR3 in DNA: TGTGCCAGCAGCCAAGATTCCGGGGGAAATGAGCAGTTCTTC. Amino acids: CASSQDSGGNEQFF.